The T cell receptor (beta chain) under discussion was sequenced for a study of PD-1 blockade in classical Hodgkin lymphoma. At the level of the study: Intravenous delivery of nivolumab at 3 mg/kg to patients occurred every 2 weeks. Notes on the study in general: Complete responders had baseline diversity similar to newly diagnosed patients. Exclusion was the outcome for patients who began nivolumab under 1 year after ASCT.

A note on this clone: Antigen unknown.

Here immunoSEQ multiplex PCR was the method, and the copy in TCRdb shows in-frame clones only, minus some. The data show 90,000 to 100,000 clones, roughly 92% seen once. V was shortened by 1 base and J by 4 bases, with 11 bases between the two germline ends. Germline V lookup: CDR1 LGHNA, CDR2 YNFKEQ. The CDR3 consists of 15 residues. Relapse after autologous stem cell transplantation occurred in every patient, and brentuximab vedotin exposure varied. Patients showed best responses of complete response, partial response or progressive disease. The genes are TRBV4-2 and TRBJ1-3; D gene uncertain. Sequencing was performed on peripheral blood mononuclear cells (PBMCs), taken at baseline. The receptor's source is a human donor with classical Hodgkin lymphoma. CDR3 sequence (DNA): TGTGCCAGCAGCCAAGGGTCCCTGGACGGAAACACCATATATTTT. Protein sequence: CASSQGSLDGNTIYF.